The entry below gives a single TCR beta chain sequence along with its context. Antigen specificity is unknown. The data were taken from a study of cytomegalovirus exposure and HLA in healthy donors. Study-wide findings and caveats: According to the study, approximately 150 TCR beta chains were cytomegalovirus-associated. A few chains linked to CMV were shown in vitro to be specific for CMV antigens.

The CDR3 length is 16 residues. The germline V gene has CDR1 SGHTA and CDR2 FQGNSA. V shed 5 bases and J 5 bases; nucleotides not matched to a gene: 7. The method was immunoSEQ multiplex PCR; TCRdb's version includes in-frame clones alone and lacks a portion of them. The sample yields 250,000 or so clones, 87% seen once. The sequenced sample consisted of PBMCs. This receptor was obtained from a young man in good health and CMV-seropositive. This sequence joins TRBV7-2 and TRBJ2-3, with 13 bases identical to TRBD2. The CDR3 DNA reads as TGTGCCAGCAGCCCAACACTAGCGGGAGGGGTAGATACGCAGTATTTT. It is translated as CASSPTLAGGVDTQYF.